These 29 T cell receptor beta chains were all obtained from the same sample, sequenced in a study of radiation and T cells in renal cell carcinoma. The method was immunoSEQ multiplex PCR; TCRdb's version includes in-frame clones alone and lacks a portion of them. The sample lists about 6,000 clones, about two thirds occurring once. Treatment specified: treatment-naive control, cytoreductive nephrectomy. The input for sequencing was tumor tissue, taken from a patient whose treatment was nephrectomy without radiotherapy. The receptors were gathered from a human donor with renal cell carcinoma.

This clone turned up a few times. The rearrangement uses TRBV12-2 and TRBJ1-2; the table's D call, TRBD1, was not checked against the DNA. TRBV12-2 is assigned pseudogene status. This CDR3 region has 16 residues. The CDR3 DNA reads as TGTGCAAGTCGCTTATCTCGACAGGGACCGGGAGATGGCTACACCTTC. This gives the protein CASRLSRQGPGDGYTF.

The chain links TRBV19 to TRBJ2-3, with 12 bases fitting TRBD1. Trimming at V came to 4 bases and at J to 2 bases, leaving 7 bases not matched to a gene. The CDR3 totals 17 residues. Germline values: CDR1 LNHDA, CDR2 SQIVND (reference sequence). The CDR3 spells CASSTRGDRGPTDTQYF. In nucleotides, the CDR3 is TGTGCCAGTAGTACCCGGGGGGACAGGGGGCCCACAGATACGCAGTATTTT.

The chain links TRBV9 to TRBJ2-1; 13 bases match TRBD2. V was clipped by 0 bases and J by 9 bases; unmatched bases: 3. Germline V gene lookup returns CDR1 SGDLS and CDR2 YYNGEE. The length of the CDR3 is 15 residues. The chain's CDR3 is CASSVGTSGRSEQFF. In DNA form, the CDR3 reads TGTGCCAGCAGCGTAGGGACTAGCGGGAGATCTGAGCAGTTCTTC.

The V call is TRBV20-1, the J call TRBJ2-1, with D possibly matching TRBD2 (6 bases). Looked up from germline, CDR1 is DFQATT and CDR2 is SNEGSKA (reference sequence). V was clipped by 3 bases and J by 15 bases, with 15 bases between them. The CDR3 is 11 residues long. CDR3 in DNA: TGCAGTGCTAGGCCCAGGGAGGACTTGTTCTTC. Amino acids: CSARPREDLFF.

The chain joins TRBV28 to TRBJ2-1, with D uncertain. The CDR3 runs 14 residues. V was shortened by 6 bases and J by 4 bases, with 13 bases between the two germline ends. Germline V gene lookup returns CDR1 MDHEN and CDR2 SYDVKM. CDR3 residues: CASSAPGGYNEQFF. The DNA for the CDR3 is TGTGCCAGCAGCGCCCCGGGCGGTTACAATGAGCAGTTCTTC. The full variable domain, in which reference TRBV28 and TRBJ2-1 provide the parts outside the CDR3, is DVKVTQSSRYLVKRTGEKVFLECVQDMDHENMFWYRQDPGLGLRLIYFSYDVKMKEKGDIPEGYSVSREKKERFSLILESASTNQTSMYLCASSAPGGYNEQFFGPGTRLTVL.

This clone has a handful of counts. CDR3 region: CASSQERGGGLPKSNGYTF. CDR3 DNA sequence: TGTGCCAGCAGCCAAGAGCGGGGCGGAGGCTTACCCAAGTCAAATGGCTACACCTTC. The rearrangement uses TRBV4-2 and TRBJ1-2; maybe TRBD1 (5 bases). The CDR3 has 19 residues. V was shortened by 0 bases and J by 6 bases, with 26 bases between the two germline ends. The germline V gene has CDR1 LGHNA and CDR2 YNFKEQ.

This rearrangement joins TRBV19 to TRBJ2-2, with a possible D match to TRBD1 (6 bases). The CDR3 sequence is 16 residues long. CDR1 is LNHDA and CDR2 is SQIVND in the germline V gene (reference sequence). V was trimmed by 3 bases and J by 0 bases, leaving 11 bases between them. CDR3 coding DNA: TGTGCCAGTAGTATGGTGGCAGGGGCGAACACCGGGGAGCTGTTTTTT. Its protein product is CASSMVAGANTGELFF.

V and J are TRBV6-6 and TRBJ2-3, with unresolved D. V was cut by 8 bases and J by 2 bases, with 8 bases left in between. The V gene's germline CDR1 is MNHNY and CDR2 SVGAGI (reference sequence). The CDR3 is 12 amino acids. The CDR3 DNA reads TGTGCCAGCGCTCTCACCACAGATACGCAGTATTTT. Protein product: CASALTTDTQYF.

The DNA for the CDR3 is TGCGCCAGCAGCTTGGGCTTTTACAATGAGCAGTTCTTC. Translated: CASSLGFYNEQFF. This rearrangement joins TRBV5-1 to TRBJ2-1; D gene unclear. Germline V gene lookup returns CDR1 SGHRS and CDR2 YFSETQ. The ends were cut back, 0 bases at V and 4 bases at J, with 5 bases in the middle. CDR3 size: 13 residues.

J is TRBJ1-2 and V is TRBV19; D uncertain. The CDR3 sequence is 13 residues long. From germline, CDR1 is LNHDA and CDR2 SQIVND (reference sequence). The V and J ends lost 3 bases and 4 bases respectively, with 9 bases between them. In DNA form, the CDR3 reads TGTGCCAGTAGTATGTCCTTCTCCTATGGCTACACCTTC. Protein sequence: CASSMSFSYGYTF. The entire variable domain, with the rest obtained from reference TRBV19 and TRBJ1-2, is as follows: DGGITQSPKYLFRKEGQNVTLSCEQNLNHDAMYWYRQDPGQGLRLIYYSQIVNDFQKGDIAEGYSVSREKKESFPLTVTSAQKNPTAFYLCASSMSFSYGYTFGSGTRLTVV.

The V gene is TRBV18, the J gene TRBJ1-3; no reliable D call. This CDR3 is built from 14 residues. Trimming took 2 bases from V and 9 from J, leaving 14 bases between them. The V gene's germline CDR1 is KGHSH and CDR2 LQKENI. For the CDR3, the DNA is TGTGCCAGCTCACCAATGTCACGGGATAGCACCATATATTTT. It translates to CASSPMSRDSTIYF.

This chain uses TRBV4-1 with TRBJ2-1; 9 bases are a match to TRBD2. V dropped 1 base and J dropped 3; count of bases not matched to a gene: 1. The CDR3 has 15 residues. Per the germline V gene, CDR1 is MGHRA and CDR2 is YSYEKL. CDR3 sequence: CASSQVAGDYNEQFF. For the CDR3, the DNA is TGCGCCAGCAGCCAAGTAGCGGGGGACTACAATGAGCAGTTCTTC.

The CDR3: CASSFGRDTEAFF. The CDR3 DNA follows: TGTGCCAGCTCATTCGGACGGGACACTGAAGCTTTCTTT. The gene calls are TRBV18 and TRBJ1-1, with D uncertain. Germline V gives CDR1 KGHSH, CDR2 LQKENI. The CDR3 contains 13 residues. The germline V and J ends were trimmed by 5 bases and 3 bases, with 10 bases remaining between them.

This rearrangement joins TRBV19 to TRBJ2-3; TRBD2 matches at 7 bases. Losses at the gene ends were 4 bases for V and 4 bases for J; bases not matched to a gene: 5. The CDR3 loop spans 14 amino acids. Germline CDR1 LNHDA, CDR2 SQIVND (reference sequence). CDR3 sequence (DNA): TGTGCCAGTAGTAATGCGGGAGATCCAGATACGCAGTATTTT. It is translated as CASSNAGDPDTQYF.

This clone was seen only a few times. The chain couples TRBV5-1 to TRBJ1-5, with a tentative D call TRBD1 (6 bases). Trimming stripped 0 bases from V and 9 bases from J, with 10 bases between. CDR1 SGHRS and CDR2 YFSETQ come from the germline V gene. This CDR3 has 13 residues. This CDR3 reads CASSLEGDRPQHF. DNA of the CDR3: TGCGCCAGCAGCTTGGAGGGGGATCGGCCCCAGCATTTT.

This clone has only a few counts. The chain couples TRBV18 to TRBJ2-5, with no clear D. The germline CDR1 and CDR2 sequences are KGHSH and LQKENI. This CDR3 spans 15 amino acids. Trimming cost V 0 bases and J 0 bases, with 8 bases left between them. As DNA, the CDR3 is TGTGCCAGCTCACCACCCGGACCTAACCAAGAGACCCAGTACTTC. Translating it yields CASSPPGPNQETQYF.

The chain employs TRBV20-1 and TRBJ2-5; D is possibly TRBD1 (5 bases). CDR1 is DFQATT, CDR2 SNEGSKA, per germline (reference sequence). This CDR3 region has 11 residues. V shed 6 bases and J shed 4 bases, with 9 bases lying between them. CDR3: CSAYRGETQYF. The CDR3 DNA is TGCAGTGCGTATAGGGGAGAGACCCAGTACTTC.

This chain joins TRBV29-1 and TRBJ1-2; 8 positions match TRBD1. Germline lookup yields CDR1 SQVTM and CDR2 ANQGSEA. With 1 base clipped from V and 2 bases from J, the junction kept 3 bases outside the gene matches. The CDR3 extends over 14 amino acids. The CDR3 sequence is CSVEGQGANYGYTF. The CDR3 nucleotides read TGCAGCGTTGAAGGGCAGGGGGCGAACTATGGCTACACCTTC.

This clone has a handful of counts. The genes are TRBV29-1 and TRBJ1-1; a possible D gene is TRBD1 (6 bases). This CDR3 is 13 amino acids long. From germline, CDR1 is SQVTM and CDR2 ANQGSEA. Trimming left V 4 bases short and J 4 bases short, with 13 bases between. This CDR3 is CSVAQGMGTEAFF. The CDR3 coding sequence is TGCAGCGTTGCACAGGGAATGGGCACTGAAGCTTTCTTT.

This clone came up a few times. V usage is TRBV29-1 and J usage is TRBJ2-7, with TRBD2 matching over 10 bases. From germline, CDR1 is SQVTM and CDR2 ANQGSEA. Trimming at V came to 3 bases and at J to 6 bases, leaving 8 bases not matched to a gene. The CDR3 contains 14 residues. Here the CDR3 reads CSVDGASGSSEQYF. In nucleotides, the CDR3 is TGCAGCGTTGATGGGGCTAGCGGGAGTTCCGAGCAGTACTTC.

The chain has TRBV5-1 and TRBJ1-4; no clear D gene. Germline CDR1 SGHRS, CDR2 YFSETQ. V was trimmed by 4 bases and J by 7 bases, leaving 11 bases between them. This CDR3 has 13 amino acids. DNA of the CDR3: TGCGCCAGCAGCCCGGGCCCCGGTGAAAAACTGTTTTTT. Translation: CASSPGPGEKLFF. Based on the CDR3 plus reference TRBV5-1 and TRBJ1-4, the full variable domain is KAGVTQTPRYLIKTRGQQVTLSCSPISGHRSVSWYQQTPGQGLQFLFEYFSETQRNKGNFPGRFSGRQFSNSRSEMNVSTLELGDSALYLCASSPGPGEKLFFGSGTQLSVL.

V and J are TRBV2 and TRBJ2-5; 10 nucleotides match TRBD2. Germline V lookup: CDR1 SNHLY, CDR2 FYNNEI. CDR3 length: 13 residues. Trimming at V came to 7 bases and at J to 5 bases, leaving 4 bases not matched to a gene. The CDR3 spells CASKREGRETQYF. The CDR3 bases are TGTGCCAGCAAGCGGGAGGGCCGGGAGACCCAGTACTTC.

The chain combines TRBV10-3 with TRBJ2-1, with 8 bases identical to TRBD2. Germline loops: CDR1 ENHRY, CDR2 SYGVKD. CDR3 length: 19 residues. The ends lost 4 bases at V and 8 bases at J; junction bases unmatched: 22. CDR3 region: CAISVLRGTRGATGYEQFF. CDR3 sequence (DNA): TGTGCCATCAGTGTCCTGAGGGGGACTAGAGGCGCCACGGGGTATGAGCAGTTCTTC.

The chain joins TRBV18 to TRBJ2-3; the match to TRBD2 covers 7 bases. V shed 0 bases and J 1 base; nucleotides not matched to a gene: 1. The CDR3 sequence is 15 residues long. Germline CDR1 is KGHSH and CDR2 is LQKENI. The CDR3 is CASSPPGGGTDTQYF. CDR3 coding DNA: TGTGCCAGCTCACCACCGGGAGGGGGCACAGATACGCAGTATTTT.

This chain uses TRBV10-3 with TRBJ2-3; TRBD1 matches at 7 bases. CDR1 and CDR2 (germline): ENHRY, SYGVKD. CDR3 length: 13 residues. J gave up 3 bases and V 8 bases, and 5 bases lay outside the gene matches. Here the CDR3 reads CAIGTAETDTQYF. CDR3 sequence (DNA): TGTGCCATCGGGACAGCCGAAACAGATACGCAGTATTTT.

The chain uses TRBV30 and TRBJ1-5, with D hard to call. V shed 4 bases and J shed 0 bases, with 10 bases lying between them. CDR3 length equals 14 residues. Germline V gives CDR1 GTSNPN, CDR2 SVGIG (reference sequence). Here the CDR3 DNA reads TGTGCCTGGAAAAGCGGTAATAGCAATCAGCCCCAGCATTTT. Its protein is CAWKSGNSNQPQHF. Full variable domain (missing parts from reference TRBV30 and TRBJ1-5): SQTIHQWPATLVQPVGSPLSLECTVEGTSNPNLYWYRQAAGRGLQLLFYSVGIGQISSEVPQNLSASRPQDRQFILSSKKLLLSDSGFYLCAWKSGNSNQPQHFGDGTRLSIL.

The CDR3 DNA follows: TGTGCCAGCAGTGAAGCCGGGACACCCAGCACAGATACGCAGTATTTT. Its protein is CASSEAGTPSTDTQYF. The chain couples TRBV6-1 to TRBJ2-3; maybe TRBD1 (6 bases). V lost 0 bases and J 0 bases, leaving 10 bases between the germline ends. CDR3 size: 16 residues. Germline V gene sequence: CDR1 MNHNS, CDR2 SASEGT.

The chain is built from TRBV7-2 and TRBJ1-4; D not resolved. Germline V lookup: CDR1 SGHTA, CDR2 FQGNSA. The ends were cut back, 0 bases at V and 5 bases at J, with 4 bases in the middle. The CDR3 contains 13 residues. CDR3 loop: CASSLALNEKLFF. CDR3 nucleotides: TGTGCCAGCAGCTTAGCCCTGAATGAAAAACTGTTTTTT.

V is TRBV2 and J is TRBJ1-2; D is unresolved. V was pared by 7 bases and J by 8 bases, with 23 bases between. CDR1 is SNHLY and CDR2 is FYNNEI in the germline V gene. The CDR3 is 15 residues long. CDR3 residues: CASIEGARTPRGYTF. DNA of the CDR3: TGTGCCAGCATAGAGGGCGCCCGGACCCCCCGGGGCTACACCTTC.